The rows below give T cell receptor beta chains drawn from one sample of a study of T cells in Graves' hyperthyroidism and ophthalmopathy. TCRdb processed the multiplex PCR reads anew with MiXCR; each CDR3 protein has one entry. This sample has 300,000 to 350,000 distinct CDR3 sequences, with around a sixth found just once. The sample consisted of blood. Receptors were obtained from a woman between 50 and 59 years old with Graves' hyperthyroidism. The CDR3 runs from the conserved cysteine through the conserved F or W. Each record gives: V gene, clone size, D gene, J gene, CDR3 DNA, CDR3 protein. A D gene is named only where the DNA matches it firmly. Clone size is not always given. Where it is, it says once, few, many or a class for expanded clones.

TRBV18	many	TRBD2	TRBJ2-2	TGTGCCAGCTCACCACGAAGACTAGCTGGGTTAGCCGGGGAGCTGTTTTTT	CASSPRRLAGLAGELFF
TRBV5-6	few	TRBD1	TRBJ2-2	TGTGCCAGCAGCCAGACAGGGGTCACCGGGGAGCTGTTTTTT	CASSQTGVTGELFF
TRBV6-9	NA	TRBD1	TRBJ2-7	TGTGCCAGCAGTTACGACAGGGGGATCTACGAGCAGTACTTC	CASSYDRGIYEQYF
TRBV20-1	many	NA	TRBJ2-5	TGCAGTGCTAGAGCCAGGGTTGGAATCGAGACCCAGTACTTC	CSARARVGIETQYF
TRBV11-3	many	NA	TRBJ2-7	TGTGCCAGCAGCCCCAGAGCGGACTACGAGCAGTACTTC	CASSPRADYEQYF
TRBV18	NA	NA	TRBJ1-6	TGTGCCAGCTCACCACAGGGGGGTGAGAATTCACCCCTCCACTTT	CASSPQGGENSPLHF
TRBV9	NA	NA	TRBJ2-5	TGTGCCAGCAGCGTGCGGACAGAAGAGACCCAGTACTTC	CASSVRTEETQYF
TRBV18	many	TRBD1	TRBJ2-3	TGTGCCAGCTCACCGGGGACAGGGGGCCTCACAGATACGCAGTATTTT	CASSPGTGGLTDTQYF
TRBV20-1	NA	NA	TRBJ2-2	TGCAGTGCTGACCCCGGGAGTCTTGGCACCGGGGAGCTGTTTTTT	CSADPGSLGTGELFF
TRBV7-9	NA	TRBD1	TRBJ1-2	TGTGCCAGCAGCCCAGGGGGCGCGGGGGTCGGCTACACCTTC	CASSPGGAGVGYTF
TRBV11-3	NA	NA	TRBJ2-3	TGTGCCAGCACCCAGCAAAACACAGATACGCAGTATTTT	CASTQQNTDTQYF
TRBV20-1	few	NA	TRBJ2-7	TGCAGTGCAATCCCAGTGCCCCCGGGGGAGCAGTACTTC	CSAIPVPPGEQYF
TRBV27	many	NA	TRBJ2-3	TGTGCCAGCAGTTTATCCGGGGTCCCCACAGATACGCAGTATTTT	CASSLSGVPTDTQYF